The rows below give T cell receptor beta chains drawn from one sample of a study of control samples from healthy donors and cancer patients. Clones were sequenced by immunoSEQ multiplex PCR, and TCRdb holds only the in-frame ones, with some missing. The sample yields about 110,000 clones, approximately 80% seen once. Sequencing was performed on blood. The receptors derive from a man younger than 35 in good health. Each CDR3 is given without its conserved first and last residue. The order of the fields is D gene, V gene, CDR3 protein. The D gene is left open where the match is weak.

TRBD2 TRBV4-2 ASSQETSGGADEQF
NA TRBV9 ASSPSRVHTEAF
TRBD1 TRBV6-5 ASSSPRTGLYGYT
TRBD1 TRBV2 ASRAGTGDTGELF
NA TRBV30 AWGIYEQY
TRBD2 TRBV6-6 ASSQSPLAGGNTGELF
NA TRBV19 ASSTWGPRNYGYT
TRBD2 TRBV28 ASSWGVASGGTEQF
NA TRBV5-3 APVQGLNEKLF
NA TRBV27 ATQGYPNSPLH
TRBD1 TRBV6-6 ATGDRGGTGELF
NA TRBV28 ASILGRGYQETQY
NA TRBV4-1 ASSQGAGNSNQPQH
TRBD2 TRBV7-2 ASSTGTTPY
NA TRBV6-7 ASSYPMRGRGEVRGYT
TRBD2 TRBV27 ASSLLAGYNEQF
NA TRBV7-2 ASSLVLANTEAF
TRBD1 TRBV15 ATSPRVAGGTDTQY
NA TRBV28 ASSLFNRRDGYT
NA TRBV2 ASSTLGGYNEQF
NA TRBV2 ASTIGGSTDTQY
NA TRBV19 ASSIIQGPNYGYT
TRBD1 TRBV28 ASSLYPRQGESNGYT
TRBD1 TRBV11-2 ASSRDSYMNTEAF
NA TRBV14 ASSRRDGHHTDTQY
TRBD1 TRBV4-3 ASSQGTGANSYEQY
NA TRBV24-1 ATSGWERSAEQF
NA TRBV3-1/TRBV3-2 ASSLKTSVFAGELF
NA TRBV2 ASREGTLSTEAF
TRBD2 TRBV9 ASSVGGWTSYNEQF
NA TRBV28 ASGLSQTHYGYT
NA TRBV9 ASSVVLNTEAF
NA TRBV5-8 ASSLVGARGTQY
NA TRBV28 ATLGDTFGYT
NA TRBV2 AGSQGYNEKLF
TRBD2 TRBV6-2/TRBV6-3 ASSYLDEGTRGSRETQY
NA TRBV11-2 ASTPVRGRRGYT
TRBD2 TRBV5-1 ASSTSGGAFDEQF
NA TRBV18 ASSPGATGKQETQY
NA TRBV3-1/TRBV3-2 ASSQDSSNQPQH
TRBD1 TRBV6-6 ASRTGGNNQPQH
NA TRBV6-2/TRBV6-3 ASSYSRGVWQPQH
NA TRBV27 ASSVSNPGQTQY
NA TRBV7-8 ASKPERNTEAF
NA TRBV3-1/TRBV3-2 ASLDRMNTEAF
NA TRBV6-5 ASSTGHTEAF
TRBD1 TRBV6-5 ASSRRGRSQETQY
NA TRBV12-3/TRBV12-4 ASSKGASDEQY
TRBD1 TRBV6-5 ASSRGQEGEKLF
NA TRBV18 ASSPLGGNQPQH
NA TRBV29-1 SVSKGNNEQF
NA TRBV15 ATSRLSVTYTGELF
NA TRBV5-1 ASSLTGEAF